These 8 T cell receptor beta chains came from one sample sequenced in a study of identical twins. Each CDR3 protein is one row after TCRdb ran MiXCR on the 5' RACE reads. Of a few hundred thousand distinct CDR3 sequences in the sample, roughly 13% were seen once. This sample also belongs to another study, concerning yellow fever vaccine responses in identical twins.

The sequenced sample consisted of memory (CD45RO+) T cells sorted from blood. The receptors were gathered from a woman between 18 and 29 years old in good health.

The table lists this clonotype with many counts. The chain employs TRBV11-2 and TRBJ2-3; 8 positions agree with TRBD2. V was pared by 0 bases and J by 2 bases, with 7 bases of the junction left unmatched. CDR1 is SGHAT, CDR2 FQNNGV, per germline. CDR3 size: 17 residues. As DNA, the CDR3 is TGTGCCAGCAGCTTAGATGGCGGGGGGCCGAACACAGATACGCAGTATTTT. This sequence encodes CASSLDGGGPNTDTQYF.

The chain employs TRBV12-3 or TRBV12-4 and TRBJ2-1; 10 nucleotides align to TRBD2. The CDR3 has 16 residues. The V gene end was trimmed by 5 bases and the J gene end by 4 bases; junction bases not matched to a gene: 8. The CDR3 DNA is TGTGCCAGCAGTACAGCGGGAGCGGGGGGGTACAATGAGCAGTTCTTC. Translating it yields CASSTAGAGGYNEQFF.

Remarks on this clonotype: This may stem from a read error, because a much larger clone lies one nucleotide away. The rearrangement uses TRBV10-3 and TRBJ1-3; D is uncertain. Germline assignment: CDR1 ENHRY and CDR2 SYGVKD. The CDR3 loop spans 16 amino acids. The CDR3 DNA sequence: TGTGTCATCAGTGAGACGCCCGACGGGGTTGGAAACACCATATATTTT. Amino acids: CVISETPDGVGNTIYF.

This sequence joins TRBV7-2 and TRBJ2-7, with D perhaps TRBD2 (7 bases). Trimming removed 1 base at V and 9 bases at J, with 22 bases between. The CDR3 length is 16 residues. Germline assignment: CDR1 SGHTA and CDR2 FQGNSA. CDR3 in amino acids: CASSLGLGEGGGRQYF. CDR3 nucleotides: TGTGCCAGCAGCTTAGGACTCGGAGAGGGAGGGGGACGGCAGTACTTC.

The chain couples TRBV6-1 to TRBJ2-2; 12 bases are shared with TRBD2. The CDR3 extends over 15 amino acids. V lost 6 bases to trimming and J lost 5 bases; unmatched junction nucleotides: 4. Per the germline V gene, CDR1 is MNHNS and CDR2 is SASEGT. CDR3 bases: TGTGCCAGCAGACGGACTAGCGGGACGACCGGGGAGCTGTTTTTT. Encoded protein: CASRRTSGTTGELFF.

This rearrangement joins TRBV28 to TRBJ2-7; the D is unclear. The V end lost 5 bases, the J end lost 4 bases, and 15 bases lay between the germline ends. The CDR3 runs to 14 residues. Germline loops: CDR1 MDHEN, CDR2 SYDVKM. CDR3 region: CASSTPRGGYEQYF. The CDR3 coding sequence is TGTGCCAGCAGTACCCCCCGAGGTGGTTACGAGCAGTACTTC.

This clonotype was recorded many times. The chain links TRBV11-2 to TRBJ2-6; D perhaps matches TRBD2 (6 bases). The CDR3 covers 15 residues. The germline CDR1 and CDR2 sequences are SGHAT and FQNNGV. Trimming took off 5 bases at V and 3 bases at J, with 11 bases between the two ends. The CDR3 sequence: CASSRGGFGANVLTF. CDR3 bases: TGTGCCAGCAGCCGTGGGGGGTTTGGGGCCAACGTCCTGACTTTC.

This clonotype was counted between two and nine times. The gene calls are TRBV10-2 and TRBJ2-2, with D hard to call. Between the trimmed V and J ends, which lost 0 bases and 5 bases, there was a span of 7 bases. The CDR3 length is 14 residues. CDR1 is WSHSY, CDR2 SAAADI, per germline. Here the CDR3 DNA reads TGCGCCAGCAGTGAGTCGGAGAAAACCGGGGAGCTGTTTTTT. Translated: CASSESEKTGELFF.